This TCR beta chain is drawn from a study of OX40 agonist ivuxolimab in advanced cancers. Across the study: The patients' treatment was ivuxolimab, an agonistic anti-OX40 (CD134) antibody. In this trial design, patients received ivuxolimab intravenously at 0.01 to 10 mg/kg every 2 weeks. Three patients had partial responses: one hepatocellular carcinoma, two cutaneous melanoma.

Autoimmune disease history or systemic immunosuppression barred patients. Using immunoSEQ multiplex PCR, the repertoire was profiled, and TCRdb retains in-frame clones only, with some absent. This sample carries approximately 33,000 clones, around nine tenths of them seen once, and the ten largest clones take around a tenth. Germline-derived CDR1 and CDR2 are MNHEY and SMNVEV (reference sequence). Trimming left V 5 bases short and J 1 base short, with 12 bases between. There are 15 residues in the CDR3. This chain connects TRBV27 to TRBJ2-1; D is possibly TRBD1 or TRBD2 (5 bases each). The source material was CD4+ or CD8+ T cells sorted from blood, sampled in a trial of the OX40 agonist ivuxolimab. This TCR derives from an adult with an advanced solid tumor such as melanoma, head and neck, liver or kidney cancer. CDR3: CASSDGAVSYNEQFF. CDR3 coding DNA: TGTGCCAGCAGTGACGGGGCGGTATCCTACAATGAGCAGTTCTTC.